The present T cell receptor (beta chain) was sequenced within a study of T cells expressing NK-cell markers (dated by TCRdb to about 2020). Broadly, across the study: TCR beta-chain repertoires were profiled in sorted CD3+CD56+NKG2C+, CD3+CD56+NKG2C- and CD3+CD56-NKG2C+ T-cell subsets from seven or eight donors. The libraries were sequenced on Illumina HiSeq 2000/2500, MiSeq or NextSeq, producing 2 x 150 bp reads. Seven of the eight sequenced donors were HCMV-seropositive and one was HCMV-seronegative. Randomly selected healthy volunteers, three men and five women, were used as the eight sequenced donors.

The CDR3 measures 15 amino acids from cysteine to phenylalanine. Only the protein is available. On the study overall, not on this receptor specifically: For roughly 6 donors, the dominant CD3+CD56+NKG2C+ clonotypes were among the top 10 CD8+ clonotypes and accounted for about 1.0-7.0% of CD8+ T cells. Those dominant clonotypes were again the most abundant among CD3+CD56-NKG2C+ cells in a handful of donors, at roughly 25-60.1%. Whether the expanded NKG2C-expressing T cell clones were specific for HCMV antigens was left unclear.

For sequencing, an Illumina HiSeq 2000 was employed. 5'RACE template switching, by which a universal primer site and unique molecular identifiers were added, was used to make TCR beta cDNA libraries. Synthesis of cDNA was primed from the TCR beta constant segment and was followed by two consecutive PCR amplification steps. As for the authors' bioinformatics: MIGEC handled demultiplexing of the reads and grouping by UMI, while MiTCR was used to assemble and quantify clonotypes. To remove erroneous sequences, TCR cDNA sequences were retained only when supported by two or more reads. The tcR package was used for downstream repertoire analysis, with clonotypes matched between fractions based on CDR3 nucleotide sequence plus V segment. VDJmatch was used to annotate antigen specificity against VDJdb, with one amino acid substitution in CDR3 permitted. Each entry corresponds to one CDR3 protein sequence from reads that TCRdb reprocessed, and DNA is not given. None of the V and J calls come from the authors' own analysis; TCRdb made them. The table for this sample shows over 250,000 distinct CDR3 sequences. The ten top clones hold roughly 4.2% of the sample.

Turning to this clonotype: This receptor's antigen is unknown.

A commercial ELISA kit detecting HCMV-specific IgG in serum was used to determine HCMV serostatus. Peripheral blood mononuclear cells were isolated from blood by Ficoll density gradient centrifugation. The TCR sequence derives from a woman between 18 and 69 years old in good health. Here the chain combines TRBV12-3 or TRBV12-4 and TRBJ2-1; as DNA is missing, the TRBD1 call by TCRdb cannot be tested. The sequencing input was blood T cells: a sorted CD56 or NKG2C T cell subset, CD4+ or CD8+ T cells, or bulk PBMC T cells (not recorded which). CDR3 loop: CASRFGRERYNEQFF.